This passage covers 25 T cell receptor beta chains from one sample sequenced in a study of blood T cell repertoires in COVID-19 (dated by TCRdb to the early 2020s). The library was prepared using the immunoSEQ multiplex PCR assay. TCRdb carries this immuneACCESS record with in-frame sequences only. Its versions omit some clonotypes, under half of them owing to an unresolved V gene in the studies checked, with the rest unexplained. Present in this sample are roughly 150,000 clones, roughly 89% of which were seen just once. Less than 5.5% of the sample rests with the top ten. The sample was PBMCs or T cells enriched from blood (not recorded which). The receptors shown here come from a man aged 45-60 years who had recovered from COVID-19.

The rearrangement uses TRBV2 and TRBJ1-5, with D uncertain. Trimming pared 4 bases from V and 2 bases from J, leaving 6 bases between. CDR1 is SNHLY, CDR2 FYNNEI, per germline. The CDR3 totals 13 residues. CDR3 DNA sequence: TGTGCCAGCAGTGTCCTAGGCAATCAGCCCCAGCATTTT. Residues: CASSVLGNQPQHF.

The gene calls are TRBV10-3 and TRBJ2-5; a weak D match, TRBD1 (5 bases). Trimming took off 7 bases at V and 4 bases at J, with 13 bases between the two ends. From germline, CDR1 is ENHRY and CDR2 SYGVKD. The CDR3 spans 13 residues. CDR3 loop: CAIKQGLGETQYF. The CDR3 DNA is TGTGCCATCAAGCAGGGTTTAGGAGAGACCCAGTACTTC.

Concerning this clone itself: In the same sample, other DNA sequences code for this CDR3. CDR3 region: CASSLQGNYGYTF. In DNA form, the CDR3 reads TGTGCCAGCAGCTTACAGGGGAACTATGGCTACACCTTC. The chain employs TRBV5-5 and TRBJ1-2, with TRBD1 identical over 7 bases. The trim removed 2 bases at V and 2 bases at J, leaving 0 bases unmatched. In germline, CDR1 is SGHKS, CDR2 YYEKEE (reference sequence). The CDR3 loop spans 13 amino acids. The entire variable domain, with the rest obtained from reference TRBV5-5 and TRBJ1-2, is as follows: DAGVTQSPTHLIKTRGQQVTLRCSPISGHKSVSWYQQVLGQGPQFIFQYYEKEERGRGNFPDRFSARQFPNYSSELNVNALLLGDSALYLCASSLQGNYGYTFGSGTRLTVV.

The chain is built from TRBV6-1 and TRBJ1-5; possibly TRBD1 for D (5 bases). This CDR3 is built from 15 residues. Between the trimmed V and J ends, which lost 6 bases and 0 bases, there was a span of 12 bases. The germline CDR1 and CDR2 sequences are MNHNS and SASEGT. The DNA for the CDR3 is TGTGCCAGCAGAGACAGCACCCATAGCAATCAGCCCCAGCATTTT. Protein sequence: CASRDSTHSNQPQHF.

The table lists this clone with a count of one. The chain links TRBV18 to TRBJ1-3; D is ambiguous. Trimming took off 0 bases at V and 0 bases at J, with 6 bases between the two ends. The CDR3 is 15 residues long. Per the germline V gene, CDR1 is KGHSH and CDR2 is LQKENI. CDR3 residues: CASSPPVASGNTIYF. Written as DNA, the CDR3 is TGTGCCAGCTCACCACCCGTGGCCTCTGGAAACACCATATATTTT.

V usage is TRBV7-8 and J usage is TRBJ1-1; no reliable D call. V was clipped by 5 bases and J by 0 bases, with 13 bases between them. The CDR3 loop spans 15 amino acids. CDR1 and CDR2 (germline): SGHVS, FQNEAQ. The CDR3 reads CASSIRVGVNTEAFF. CDR3 DNA sequence: TGTGCCAGCAGCATCCGAGTTGGAGTGAACACTGAAGCTTTCTTT.

This clone came up once. This chain joins TRBV27 and TRBJ2-1; perhaps TRBD2 as D (6 bases). Per germline, CDR1 MNHEY and CDR2 SMNVEV (reference sequence). The CDR3 has 14 residues. Trimming cost V 2 bases and J 5 bases, with 10 bases left between them. The CDR3 DNA sequence: TGTGCCAGCAGTTTAGGGCGGGATAACAATGAGCAGTTCTTC. Its translation is CASSLGRDNNEQFF.

The chain is built from TRBV6-5 and TRBJ1-4; maybe TRBD1 (5 bases). Trimming pared 2 bases from V and 7 bases from J, leaving 11 bases between. This CDR3 is built from 14 residues. The germline gives CDR1 MNHEY, CDR2 SVGAGI. CDR3 residues: CASSYEGGGEKLFF. DNA of the CDR3: TGTGCCAGCAGTTACGAGGGCGGGGGTGAAAAACTGTTTTTT.

The genes are TRBV3-1 (or the pseudogene TRBV3-2) and TRBJ1-2, with D maybe TRBD1 (6 bases). The CDR3 sequence is 12 residues long. Trimming removed 5 bases from V and 6 bases from J, with 10 bases in between. Germline CDR1 and CDR2: LGHDT and YNNKEL (reference sequence). In DNA form, the CDR3 reads TGTGCCAGCAGCGTGACAGGCCATGGCTACACCTTC. Its translation: CASSVTGHGYTF.

The gene calls are TRBV18 and TRBJ1-1; TRBD1 might be the D (6 bases). Trimming took 7 bases from V and 0 from J, leaving 12 bases between them. The germline V gene has CDR1 KGHSH and CDR2 LQKENI. This CDR3 is 14 amino acids long. The CDR3 region has the DNA TGTGCCAGCTTCCTACAGGGATTGAACACTGAAGCTTTCTTT. Its translation is CASFLQGLNTEAFF.

This clone has a single count. V is TRBV28 and J is TRBJ1-6; 11 bases are a match to TRBD1. The CDR3 spans 13 residues. Trimming removed 10 bases from V and 9 bases from J; junction bases left unmatched: 5. Germline lookup yields CDR1 MDHEN and CDR2 SYDVKM. CDR3 DNA sequence: TGTGCCACCGGGACAGGGGGATCTTCACCCCTCCACTTT. Translation: CATGTGGSSPLHF.

The table lists this clone with a count of one. CDR3 in amino acids: CASSQGGQGGSNQPQHF. As DNA, the CDR3 is TGCGCCAGCAGCCAAGGGGGACAGGGTGGTAGCAATCAGCCCCAGCATTTT. The genes are TRBV4-1 and TRBJ1-5; 9 nucleotides agree with TRBD1. Per the germline V gene, CDR1 is MGHRA and CDR2 is YSYEKL. The CDR3 sequence is 17 residues long. After removal of 1 base from V and 0 bases from J, the junction contained 4 bases not matched to a gene.

The V gene is TRBV28, the J gene TRBJ1-4; D unclear. Germline V lookup: CDR1 MDHEN, CDR2 SYDVKM. The V and J ends lost 1 base and 8 bases respectively, with 5 bases between them. This CDR3 region has 12 residues. CDR3 in DNA: TGTGCCAGCAGTTTATCCCCGGAAAAACTGTTTTTT. This encodes CASSLSPEKLFF.

The chain is built from TRBV13 and TRBJ2-1, with 10 bases that match TRBD2. The CDR3 totals 18 residues. Germline assignment: CDR1 PRHDT and CDR2 FYEKMQ (reference sequence). The V segment lost 0 bases and the J segment 2 bases; nucleotides outside the gene matches: 7. CDR3 sequence reads: CASSLGLGAGGPYNEQFF. The CDR3 DNA sequence: TGTGCCAGCAGCTTAGGCCTAGGAGCGGGAGGGCCCTACAATGAGCAGTTCTTC.

V gene TRBV7-3 combines with J gene TRBJ2-7; unclear D gene. Trimming stripped 1 base from V and 6 bases from J, with 16 bases between. Germline lookup yields CDR1 SGHTA and CDR2 FQGTGA. The CDR3 totals 15 residues. The CDR3: CASSLMAGLVGEQYF. In DNA, the CDR3 is TGTGCCAGCAGCTTAATGGCCGGCCTAGTCGGCGAGCAGTACTTC.

The CDR3 DNA reads as TGTGCCAGCAGTGCCGGACAGGGAATGGGCACCGGGGAGCTGTTTTTT. Protein: CASSAGQGMGTGELFF. J is TRBJ2-2 and V is TRBV6-6; 8 nucleotides align to TRBD1. Germline trimming cut 5 bases from V and 4 bases from J; bases unmatched to any gene: 9. CDR1 MNHNY and CDR2 SVGAGI come from the germline V gene (reference sequence). The CDR3 runs 16 residues.

This clone was seen just once. J is TRBJ1-1 and V is TRBV6-5, with TRBD1 matching 7 bases. V lost 8 bases to trimming and J lost 6 bases; unmatched junction nucleotides: 9. CDR3 length equals 13 residues. Germline V gene lookup returns CDR1 MNHEY and CDR2 SVGAGI. CDR3 DNA: TGTGCCAGCTCAAGGACAGGACTCGCTGAAGCTTTCTTT. Protein product: CASSRTGLAEAFF.

The V and J genes are TRBV6-5 and TRBJ1-2; perhaps TRBD1 as D (5 bases). This CDR3 has 14 amino acids. The germline gives CDR1 MNHEY, CDR2 SVGAGI. The V end was cut by 5 bases, the J end by 6 bases, with 16 bases between. The CDR3: CASSNPGGDDGYTF. For the CDR3, the DNA is TGTGCCAGCAGTAACCCCGGAGGGGATGATGGCTACACCTTC.

CDR3 in amino acids: CASSLVEGRINSPLHF. The CDR3 DNA sequence: TGTGCCAGCAGCTTGGTGGAGGGGAGGATCAATTCACCCCTCCACTTT. The rearrangement links TRBV5-4 to TRBJ1-6, with a tentative D call TRBD1 (5 bases). Germline values: CDR1 SGHNT, CDR2 YYREEE (reference sequence). This CDR3 is 16 amino acids long. V lost 0 bases and J 7 bases, leaving 14 bases between the germline ends.

V gene TRBV3-1 (or the pseudogene TRBV3-2) combines with J gene TRBJ2-1; TRBD2 agrees at 14 bases. This CDR3 is built from 18 residues. Per germline, CDR1 LGHDT and CDR2 YNNKEL (reference sequence). Unmatched junction bases numbered 15, after V lost 7 bases and J lost 7 bases. CDR3 sequence: CASTPGLAGAQVGNEQFF. In nucleotides, the CDR3 is TGTGCCAGCACTCCGGGACTAGCGGGAGCTCAGGTAGGGAATGAGCAGTTCTTC.

The chain is built from TRBV2 and TRBJ1-1; 9 nucleotides align to TRBD1. Germline V gene lookup returns CDR1 SNHLY and CDR2 FYNNEI. The CDR3 length is 13 residues. The V gene end was trimmed by 9 bases and the J gene end by 10 bases; junction bases not matched to a gene: 12. The CDR3 coding sequence is TGTGCCAGTAGGGGGGACAGGGAAGGCAGAGCTTTCTTT. Protein: CASRGDREGRAFF.

This rearrangement joins TRBV10-3 to TRBJ1-1; the D gene is possibly TRBD1 (6 bases). V was cut by 11 bases and J by 10 bases, with 23 bases left in between. The germline V gene encodes CDR1 ENHRY and CDR2 SYGVKD. This CDR3 is 13 amino acids long. The CDR3 sequence is CASRERVLGGAFF. The DNA of the CDR3 is TGTGCCTCCAGGGAAAGGGTGCTAGGGGGAGCTTTCTTT.

The chain links TRBV4-2 to TRBJ2-4, with TRBD1 matching 8 bases. The trim removed 5 bases at V and 4 bases at J, leaving 4 bases unmatched. The CDR3 contains 14 residues. CDR1 LGHNA and CDR2 YNFKEQ come from the germline V gene. This chain's CDR3 is CASSSGQGKNIQYF. The CDR3, as DNA: TGTGCCAGCAGCTCTGGACAGGGAAAAAACATTCAGTACTTC.

This chain joins TRBV5-5 and TRBJ1-2, with 7 bases lining up with TRBD1. This CDR3 spans 13 amino acids. Trimming at V came to 4 bases and at J to 2 bases, leaving 2 bases not matched to a gene. Germline V lookup: CDR1 SGHKS, CDR2 YYEKEE (reference sequence). CDR3 residues: CASSPTGNYGYTF. CDR3 nucleotide sequence: TGTGCCAGCAGCCCGACAGGGAACTATGGCTACACCTTC.

On this clone itself: This CDR3 is also generated by other DNA sequences in the sample. The chain recombines TRBV7-9 with TRBJ1-3, with D uncertain. The germline gives CDR1 SEHNR, CDR2 FQNEAQ (reference sequence). The CDR3 runs 14 residues. The V end lost 5 bases, the J end lost 2 bases, and 10 bases lay between the germline ends. The CDR3 DNA sequence: TGTGCCAGCAGCCGACCCGGGGCTGGAAACACCATATATTTT. It translates to CASSRPGAGNTIYF.